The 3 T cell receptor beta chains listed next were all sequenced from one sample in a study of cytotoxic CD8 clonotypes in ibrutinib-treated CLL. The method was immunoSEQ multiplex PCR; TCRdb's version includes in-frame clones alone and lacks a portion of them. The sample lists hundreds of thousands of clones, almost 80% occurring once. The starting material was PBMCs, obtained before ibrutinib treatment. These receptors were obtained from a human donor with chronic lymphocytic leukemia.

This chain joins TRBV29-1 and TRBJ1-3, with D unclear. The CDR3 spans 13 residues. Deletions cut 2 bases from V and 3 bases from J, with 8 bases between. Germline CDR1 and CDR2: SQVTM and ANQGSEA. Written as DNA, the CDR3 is TGCAGCGTTGAATTGCGTCTTGGAAACACCATATATTTT. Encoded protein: CSVELRLGNTIYF.

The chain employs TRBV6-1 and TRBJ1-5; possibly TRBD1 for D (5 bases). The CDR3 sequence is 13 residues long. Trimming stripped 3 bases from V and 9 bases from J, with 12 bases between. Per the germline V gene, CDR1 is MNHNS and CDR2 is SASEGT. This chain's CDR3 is CASSDIGASPQHF. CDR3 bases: TGTGCCAGCAGTGATATAGGGGCCTCGCCCCAGCATTTT.

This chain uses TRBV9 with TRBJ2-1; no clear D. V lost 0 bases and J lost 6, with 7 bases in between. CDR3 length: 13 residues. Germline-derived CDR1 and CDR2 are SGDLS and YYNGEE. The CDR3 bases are TGTGCCAGCAGCGTAGGCCAGGTCAATGAGCAGTTCTTC. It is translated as CASSVGQVNEQFF.